This T cell receptor beta chain was captured by sequencing in a study of shared clonotypes between healthy human individuals. As for the study in general: CD4 naive and memory got three plates each, CD8 naive two, CD8 memory one.

CDR1 and CDR2 (germline): MDHEN, SYDVKM. The CDR3 runs to 17 residues. Trimming cost V 3 bases and J 0 bases, with 15 bases left between them. Sorted-subset replicate PCRs used 200 ng DNA, approximately 33,000 T cell genomes. Clones were sequenced by immunoSEQ multiplex PCR, and TCRdb holds only the in-frame ones, with some missing. Here the sample spans about 2 million clones, roughly 95% being singletons. Naivety among CD8 cells was defined by CD45RO negativity and positive CCR7 selection, thereby excluding terminally differentiated effector memory CD45RA+ cells. The chain has TRBV28 and TRBJ1-3; D is unresolved. The TCR comes from a man between 18 and 29 years old in good health. Sequencing was done on a sample of naive CD8+ T cells sorted from blood. CDR3 sequence (DNA): TGTGCCAGCAGTTTCAGATCTTGGACCCACTCTGGAAACACCATATATTTT. As protein: CASSFRSWTHSGNTIYF. Supplemented by reference TRBV28 and TRBJ1-3, the full variable domain reads DVKVTQSSRYLVKRTGEKVFLECVQDMDHENMFWYRQDPGLGLRLIYFSYDVKMKEKGDIPEGYSVSREKKERFSLILESASTNQTSMYLCASSFRSWTHSGNTIYFGEGSWLTVV.